This T cell receptor beta chain derives from a study of blood T cell repertoires in COVID-19. The CDR3 is made up of 15 amino acids. Trimming cost V 4 bases and J 0 bases; bases outside gene matches: 7. The germline gives CDR1 SGDLS, CDR2 YYNGEE. Assay: immunoSEQ multiplex PCR; the TCRdb copy retains only in-frame clones and omits some. The data show roughly 190,000 clones, with 84% seen just once and 3% to 3.5% held by the top ten. The chain is built from TRBV9 and TRBJ2-7, with 7 bases that match TRBD1. The sequencing input was PBMCs or T cells enriched from blood (not recorded which). The clonotype originates from a woman aged 25 to 39 who had been exposed to COVID-19. CDR3 nucleotides: TGTGCCAGCAGCATCGGACAGGTCAGCTCCTACGAGCAGTACTTC. Translation: CASSIGQVSSYEQYF.